This T cell receptor (beta chain) is from a study of shared clonotypes between healthy human individuals. Study findings and constraints: Deeper or shallower sequencing was expected to change how clonotypes are shared among donors.

Free of recent acute infections or vaccinations, the donors were healthy HIV-negative adults. The CDR3 covers 12 residues. V dropped 5 bases and J dropped 15; count of bases not matched to a gene: 7. CDR1 is MDHEN, CDR2 SYDVKM, per germline. Per the original data handling: Filtering differed, since immunoSEQ gave only junction sequences and no quality scores. Method: immunoSEQ multiplex PCR; TCRdb's copy keeps in-frame clones and lacks some. V, J and clone size derive from that table, while D and trimming were established from the DNA sequence. Of approximately 480,000 clones in the sample, about 75% were seen once. Of note for this clone: No antigen is known for it.

The sample consisted of PBMCs. The chain has TRBV28 and TRBJ2-1, with 10 bases fitting TRBD2. The TCR originated in a woman aged 40 to 50 in good health. Some clones in this sample may be carry-over from other donors' samples. The CDR3 nucleotides are TGTGCCAGCAGTAGCAGCGGGAGGGACCGGTTCTTC. Protein product: CASSSSGRDRFF.